One sample yielded the 10 T cell receptor beta chains listed below, sequenced in a study of T cell responses to AZD1222 COVID-19 vaccine. The table came from immunoSEQ multiplex PCR; TCRdb's copy has only in-frame clones and leaves some out. The table shows about 150,000 clones, with approximately 90% occurring only once. The material was peripheral blood, obtained on day 0 of AZD1222 vaccination. All receptors derive from an adult in good health.

The chain has TRBV10-3 and TRBJ1-1; TRBD1 matches at 7 bases. Looked up from germline, CDR1 is ENHRY and CDR2 is SYGVKD. The V and J ends lost 11 bases and 3 bases, in that order; junction bases with no gene match: 6. The CDR3 is 12 residues long. This chain's CDR3 is CASTGRDTEAFF. CDR3 nucleotide sequence: TGTGCCTCGACAGGGAGGGACACTGAAGCTTTCTTT.

Here the CDR3 reads CASRRTGAGYGYTF. In DNA, the CDR3 is TGTGCCAGCAGGAGGACAGGGGCGGGCTATGGCTACACCTTC. The chain links TRBV6-5 to TRBJ1-2, with 9 bases fitting TRBD1. V gave up 6 bases and J gave up 4 bases; unmatched junction bases: 6. Germline V gene data show CDR1 as MNHEY and CDR2 as SVGAGI. CDR3 length equals 14 residues.

The chain joins TRBV29-1 to TRBJ2-5; 8 bases agree with TRBD2. The V segment lost 4 bases and the J segment 5 bases; nucleotides outside the gene matches: 6. Germline CDR1 reads SQVTM; CDR2 reads ANQGSEA. The CDR3 totals 13 residues. This CDR3 is CSVAGGAGETQYF. CDR3 bases: TGCAGCGTTGCCGGGGGGGCCGGTGAGACCCAGTACTTC.

The chain couples TRBV11-2 to TRBJ2-1, with D maybe TRBD1 (5 bases). CDR1 is SGHAT and CDR2 is FQNNGV in the germline V gene. The CDR3 covers 13 residues. Trimming took off 2 bases at V and 8 bases at J, with 10 bases between the two ends. The CDR3 sequence is CASSLIRVDEQFF. The CDR3 coding sequence is TGTGCCAGCAGCTTAATCAGGGTCGATGAGCAGTTCTTC.

The chain links TRBV19 to TRBJ2-3; the match to TRBD1 covers 8 bases. Germline V lookup: CDR1 LNHDA, CDR2 SQIVND (reference sequence). The trim removed 8 bases at V and 4 bases at J, leaving 2 bases unmatched. CDR3 size: 12 residues. For the CDR3, the DNA is TGTGCCAGTGCGGACAGGGCAGATACGCAGTATTTT. This codes for CASADRADTQYF.

The chain uses TRBV28 and TRBJ2-1, with 12 positions matching TRBD2. The length of the CDR3 is 15 residues. Per germline, CDR1 MDHEN and CDR2 SYDVKM. V trimming: 6 bases; J trimming: 3 bases; junction bases outside the gene matches: 3. The CDR3 sequence is CASSPTSGSYNEQFF. The CDR3 region has the DNA TGTGCCAGCAGCCCGACTAGCGGGAGCTACAATGAGCAGTTCTTC.

This clone was detected once. This specimen includes other DNA sequences encoding the same CDR3. The chain employs TRBV19 and TRBJ2-5; D call uncertain. V was shortened by 5 bases and J by 4 bases, with 17 bases between the two germline ends. Germline V lookup: CDR1 LNHDA, CDR2 SQIVND (reference sequence). The CDR3 runs 15 residues. CDR3: CASSPARQGGETQYF. The CDR3 nucleotides are TGTGCCAGTAGTCCCGCTAGGCAAGGTGGAGAGACCCAGTACTTC.

This sequence joins TRBV7-9 and TRBJ2-5; 8 bases fit TRBD1. The CDR3 runs 14 residues. Germline V gene sequence: CDR1 SEHNR, CDR2 FQNEAQ (reference sequence). The V gene end was trimmed by 10 bases and the J gene end by 4 bases; junction bases not matched to a gene: 11. CDR3 DNA: TGTGCCATCCAGGACCAAGACAGGGGAGAGACCCAGTACTTC. The encoded protein is CAIQDQDRGETQYF.

This chain links TRBV2 with TRBJ2-1, with D unresolved. Germline assignment: CDR1 SNHLY and CDR2 FYNNEI. Trimming cost V 8 bases and J 6 bases, with 17 bases left between them. The CDR3 length is 14 residues. This chain's CDR3 is CASANRPPLNEQFF. The CDR3, as DNA: TGTGCCAGCGCTAACAGACCTCCCCTCAATGAGCAGTTCTTC.

This clone was seen a single time. This chain links TRBV7-8 with TRBJ2-1, with TRBD2 identical over 7 bases. With 5 bases clipped from V and 3 bases from J, the junction kept 4 bases outside the gene matches. Germline V gene sequence: CDR1 SGHVS, CDR2 FQNEAQ. The CDR3 has 14 amino acids. CDR3: CASSRGLGYNEQFF. CDR3 DNA sequence: TGTGCCAGCAGCCGAGGACTAGGCTACAATGAGCAGTTCTTC. The full variable domain, its missing parts supplied by reference TRBV7-8 and TRBJ2-1, is GAGVSQSPRYKVAKRGQDVALRCDPISGHVSLFWYQQALGQGPEFLTYFQNEAQLDKSGLPSDRFFAERPEGSVSTLKIQRTQQEDSAVYLCASSRGLGYNEQFFGPGTRLTVL.